The sequence of this T cell receptor beta chain was determined in a study of blood T cell repertoires in COVID-19. Sequencing used immunoSEQ multiplex PCR; TCRdb keeps in-frame clones, though not all of them. The table has about 150,000 clones, 80% seen once; the top ten hold more than 4%. V was cut by 6 bases and J by 3 bases, with 15 bases left in between. This CDR3 comprises 14 residues. This sequence originates from a woman aged 50 to 60 with acute or convalescent COVID-19. What was sequenced was peripheral blood. The V and J genes are TRBV23-1 and TRBJ2-7; possibly TRBD2 for D (5 bases). TRBV23-1 is recorded as an ORF, its role being uncertain. The CDR3 protein is CASRKNRDYYEQYF. The DNA of the CDR3 is TGCGCCAGCAGAAAGAACCGAGACTACTACGAGCAGTACTTC.